These T cell receptor beta chains were read from a single sample in a study of identifying expanded T cells in peripheral blood. Profiling relied on immunoSEQ multiplex PCR, and the TCRdb table lists in-frame clones only, not all of them. The sample gives 70,000 to 95,000 clones, 88% of which show up once; about 3.9% is in the top ten. Sequencing was done on a sample of blood. Source of these receptors: a person aged 18 to 69 in good health. Each CDR3 is given with its conserved first and last residue. The order of the fields is V gene, D gene, clone size, J gene, CDR3 DNA, CDR3 protein. A D gene is named only where the DNA matches it firmly. Size values are once, few and many counts, or a class for expanded clones, and some rows have none.

v_gene: TRBV7-9
d_gene: .
abundance: .
j_gene: TRBJ2-5
CDR3nt: TGTGCCAGCAGCTTCGATAAGACCCAAGAGATCCAGTACTTC
CDR3aa: CASSFDKTQEIQYF

v_gene: TRBV11-2
d_gene: .
abundance: .
j_gene: TRBJ2-1
CDR3nt: TGTGCCAGCAGCTTAGCGGGGGTGGCTGAGCAGTTCTTC
CDR3aa: CASSLAGVAEQFF

v_gene: TRBV7-9
d_gene: .
abundance: .
j_gene: TRBJ1-2
CDR3nt: TGTGCCAGCAGCTTAGGGCGTATATTACAAGCTAACTATGGCTACACCTTC
CDR3aa: CASSLGRILQANYGYTF

v_gene: TRBV5-4
d_gene: .
abundance: .
j_gene: TRBJ1-1
CDR3nt: TGTGCCAGCAGCTTGGCAGGGAACACTGAAGCTTTCTTT
CDR3aa: CASSLAGNTEAFF

v_gene: TRBV6-5
d_gene: .
abundance: once
j_gene: TRBJ1-5
CDR3nt: TGTGCCAGCAGACCAAGAGGTGATAGCAATCAGCCCCAGCATTTT
CDR3aa: CASRPRGDSNQPQHF

v_gene: TRBV6-1
d_gene: TRBD1
abundance: .
j_gene: TRBJ2-1
CDR3nt: TGTGCCAGCAGTGAAGTCCCAGGGGGCTTAGGTAATGAGCAGTTCTTC
CDR3aa: CASSEVPGGLGNEQFF

v_gene: TRBV29-1
d_gene: .
abundance: .
j_gene: TRBJ2-7
CDR3nt: TGCAGCGTTGAAGAGGGACCCGAGCAGTACTTC
CDR3aa: CSVEEGPEQYF

v_gene: TRBV5-1
d_gene: .
abundance: .
j_gene: TRBJ2-3
CDR3nt: TGCGCCAGCAGCTCGGGTGAGGGGGATACGCAGTATTTT
CDR3aa: CASSSGEGDTQYF

v_gene: TRBV5-3
d_gene: .
abundance: .
j_gene: TRBJ1-4
CDR3nt: TGTGCCAGAAGCGACGCGGGGCGGCCTAGAGGGGAAAAACTGTTTTTT
CDR3aa: CARSDAGRPRGEKLFF

v_gene: TRBV4-2
d_gene: .
abundance: once
j_gene: TRBJ2-2
CDR3nt: TGTGCCAGCAGCCGGACAAACACCGGGGAGCTGTTTTTT
CDR3aa: CASSRTNTGELFF

v_gene: TRBV9
d_gene: .
abundance: .
j_gene: TRBJ2-3
CDR3nt: TGTGCCAGCAGCGTAGACCAACAGGGGGGGTCAGATACGCAGTATTTT
CDR3aa: CASSVDQQGGSDTQYF

v_gene: TRBV28
d_gene: .
abundance: .
j_gene: TRBJ1-6
CDR3nt: TGTGCCAGCGGTGACTCCTATAATTCACCCCTCCACTTT
CDR3aa: CASGDSYNSPLHF

v_gene: TRBV5-4
d_gene: .
abundance: .
j_gene: TRBJ2-3
CDR3nt: TGTGCCAGCAGCTTGGAGGTAGATACGCAGTATTTT
CDR3aa: CASSLEVDTQYF

v_gene: TRBV21-1
d_gene: .
abundance: .
j_gene: TRBJ2-7
CDR3nt: TGTGCCAGCAGCAAAGTGAGGCAGGCAGCGTGGGAGCAGTACTTC
CDR3aa: CASSKVRQAAWEQYF

v_gene: TRBV28
d_gene: .
abundance: .
j_gene: TRBJ2-7
CDR3nt: TGTGCCAGCAGTTTATTGACCACCTCAGGGCACGAGCAGTACTTC
CDR3aa: CASSLLTTSGHEQYF

v_gene: TRBV6-5
d_gene: TRBD1
abundance: .
j_gene: TRBJ1-6
CDR3nt: TGTGCCAGCAGTTTTCGGGACAGGCTAAATTCACCCCTCCACTTT
CDR3aa: CASSFRDRLNSPLHF

v_gene: TRBV7-2
d_gene: .
abundance: .
j_gene: TRBJ2-2
CDR3nt: TGTGCCAGCAGCTTAGGGTCACCGGGAGGGGAGCTGTTTTTT
CDR3aa: CASSLGSPGGELFF

v_gene: TRBV5-1
d_gene: .
abundance: .
j_gene: TRBJ1-4
CDR3nt: TGCGCCAGCAGCCGGGGGACCGCAGAAAAACTGTTTTTT
CDR3aa: CASSRGTAEKLFF

v_gene: TRBV29-1
d_gene: TRBD2
abundance: .
j_gene: TRBJ2-5
CDR3nt: TGCAGCGTTGAAGATTGGCTAGCGGGAGGGCGTGAGACCCAGTACTTC
CDR3aa: CSVEDWLAGGRETQYF

v_gene: TRBV6-1
d_gene: .
abundance: few
j_gene: TRBJ1-6
CDR3nt: TGTGCCAGCAGTGAAAGTCAAGAGCCTAATTCACCCCTCCACTTT
CDR3aa: CASSESQEPNSPLHF

v_gene: TRBV7-9
d_gene: .
abundance: .
j_gene: TRBJ2-3
CDR3nt: TGTGCCAGCACCCAGCAAGATACGCAGTATTTT
CDR3aa: CASTQQDTQYF

v_gene: TRBV5-1
d_gene: .
abundance: .
j_gene: TRBJ2-7
CDR3nt: TGCGCCAGCAGCTACCTCTACGAGCAGTACTTC
CDR3aa: CASSYLYEQYF

v_gene: TRBV9
d_gene: .
abundance: .
j_gene: TRBJ2-2
CDR3nt: TGTGCCAGCAGCGTAGCTACAGGGTGGGCCGAGGAGCTGTTTTTT
CDR3aa: CASSVATGWAEELFF

v_gene: TRBV5-4
d_gene: .
abundance: .
j_gene: TRBJ1-6
CDR3nt: TGTGCCAGCAGCCTTCGGGGTTATAATTCACCCCTCCACTTT
CDR3aa: CASSLRGYNSPLHF

v_gene: TRBV5-1
d_gene: .
abundance: .
j_gene: TRBJ2-1
CDR3nt: TGCGCCAGCAGCTTACTAGGGGGGAATGAGCAGTTCTTC
CDR3aa: CASSLLGGNEQFF

v_gene: TRBV5-1
d_gene: TRBD1
abundance: once
j_gene: TRBJ1-2
CDR3nt: TGCGCCAGCAGCCGGGACAGGGAAAAAAATGGCTACACCTTC
CDR3aa: CASSRDREKNGYTF